This T cell receptor beta chain was observed in a study of T cell responses to AZD1222 COVID-19 vaccine. This clone showed up just once. The antigen remains unidentified. The method was immunoSEQ multiplex PCR; TCRdb's version includes in-frame clones alone and lacks a portion of them. The sample holds roughly 170,000 clones, under 95% seen once. This CDR3 is built from 15 residues. Germline trimming cut 0 bases from V and 3 bases from J; bases unmatched to any gene: 4. Germline V gene data show CDR1 as MNHEY and CDR2 as SMNVEV (reference sequence). Whole-study findings and limits: Vaccine-associated CD4 TCRs ranged over spike, dominating at 160-218 and 743-854. White British ancestry dominated among donors, who included more females, and clonal diversity was possibly underestimated. No repertoire was sampled before or during the peak T cell response, only after it.

This receptor was taken from an adult who received the AZD1222 COVID-19 vaccine. Here the sequenced sample was peripheral blood, taken 28 days after the second AZD1222 dose. The chain has TRBV27 and TRBJ2-5; 7 bases match TRBD1. Here the CDR3 reads CASSLSLGTEETQYF. CDR3 coding DNA: TGTGCCAGCAGTTTATCCCTCGGGACAGAAGAGACCCAGTACTTC.